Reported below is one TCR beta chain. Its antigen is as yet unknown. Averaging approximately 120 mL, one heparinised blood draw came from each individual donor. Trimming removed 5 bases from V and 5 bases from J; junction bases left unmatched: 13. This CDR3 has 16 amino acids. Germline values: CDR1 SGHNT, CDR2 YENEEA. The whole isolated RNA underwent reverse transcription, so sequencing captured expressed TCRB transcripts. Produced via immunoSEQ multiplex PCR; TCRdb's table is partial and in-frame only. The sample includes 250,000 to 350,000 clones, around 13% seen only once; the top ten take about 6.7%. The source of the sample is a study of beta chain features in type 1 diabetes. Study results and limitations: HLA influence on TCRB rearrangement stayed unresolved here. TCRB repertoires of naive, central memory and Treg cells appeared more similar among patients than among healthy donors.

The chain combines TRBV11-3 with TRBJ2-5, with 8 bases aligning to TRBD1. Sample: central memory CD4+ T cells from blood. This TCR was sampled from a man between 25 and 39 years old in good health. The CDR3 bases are TGTGCCAGCAGCCAAGATCGGACAGGGTTAGGGGAGACCCAGTACTTC. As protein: CASSQDRTGLGETQYF. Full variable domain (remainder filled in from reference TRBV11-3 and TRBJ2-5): EAGVVQSPRYKIIEKKQPVAFWCNPISGHNTLYWYLQNLGQGPELLIRYENEEAVDDSQLPKDRFSAERLKGVDSTLKIQPAELGDSAVYLCASSQDRTGLGETQYFGPGTRLLVL.